This entry describes one T cell receptor (beta chain). Its target is unknown. Primers for the PCR totalled 60 Vbeta and 13 Jbeta. This table comes from immunoSEQ multiplex PCR, and its TCRdb copy is limited to in-frame clones, with some not included. The sample yields about 85,000 clones, around 74% seen once. The data were obtained in a study of cytomegalovirus exposure and HLA in healthy donors. Study-level information: In an earlier analysis, 90 million to 120 million unique TCR beta sequences were found from approximately 190 million T cells.

In germline, CDR1 is SQVTM, CDR2 ANQGSEA. This CDR3 comprises 13 residues. The germline V and J ends were trimmed by 5 bases and 0 bases, with 8 bases remaining between them. Study-wide points: In a later analysis, across HLA loci, associated TCR counts were highest for DRB1, lowest for HLA-C. Accounts indicate the classifier identified cytomegalovirus status with strong specificity and sensitivity.

V usage is TRBV29-1 and J usage is TRBJ1-3; unclear D gene. Material: PBMCs. The TCR originated in a boy under 18 in good health and CMV-seronegative. The chain's CDR3 is CSVRRDSGNTIYF. The CDR3 bases are TGCAGCGTTCGCCGGGACTCTGGAAACACCATATATTTT.